The 11 T cell receptor beta chains below were found in one sample sequenced in a study of blood T cell repertoires in COVID-19. The data were produced by immunoSEQ multiplex PCR, yet TCRdb's version contains in-frame clones alone and is incomplete. The sample consists of 300,000 to 400,000 clones, 80% to 90% of them appearing once. The material sequenced was PBMCs or T cells enriched from blood (not recorded which). These receptors originate from a woman aged 40 to 50 with acute COVID-19.

In this sample, this clone turned up a few times. V gene TRBV4-3 combines with J gene TRBJ1-1, with D tentatively TRBD1 (6 bases). Germline V gives CDR1 LGHNA, CDR2 YSLEER. Trimming stripped 1 base from V and 1 base from J, with 13 bases between. The CDR3 has 16 amino acids. The CDR3: CASSQAPSRGNTEAFF. The CDR3 coding sequence is TGCGCCAGCAGCCAAGCCCCCAGCAGGGGGAACACTGAAGCTTTCTTT.

The chain is built from TRBV2 and TRBJ1-6, with 8 bases that match TRBD1. There are 15 residues in the CDR3. Trimming removed 9 bases from V and 0 bases from J; junction bases left unmatched: 4. Germline lookup yields CDR1 SNHLY and CDR2 FYNNEI. CDR3 sequence (DNA): TGTGCCAGTACAGGGGGGCGCTCCTATAATTCACCCCTCCACTTT. This codes for CASTGGRSYNSPLHF.

V usage is TRBV2 and J usage is TRBJ2-1; 7 bases agree with TRBD1. CDR3 size: 15 residues. Germline V gene lookup returns CDR1 SNHLY and CDR2 FYNNEI. Trimming took 6 bases from V and 0 from J; bases not matched to a gene: 5. CDR3 residues: CASRRDRASYNEQFF. DNA of the CDR3: TGTGCCAGCAGACGGGACAGAGCCTCCTACAATGAGCAGTTCTTC.

This clone was counted once. The genes are TRBV3-1 (or the pseudogene TRBV3-2) and TRBJ2-1, with a possible D match to TRBD2 (6 bases). The CDR3 is 12 residues long. V lost 3 bases, J lost 9 bases, and 9 bases lay in between. Germline V lookup: CDR1 LGHDT, CDR2 YNNKEL (reference sequence). The CDR3 region has the DNA TGTGCCAGCAGCCACGGGACTCTTGAGCAGTTCTTC. As protein: CASSHGTLEQFF.

In nucleotides, the CDR3 is TGTGCCAGCAGCCAAGACTACACAGGGGGCGGGCAGCCCCAGCATTTT. It encodes CASSQDYTGGGQPQHF. J is TRBJ1-5 and V is TRBV3-1 (or the pseudogene TRBV3-2); TRBD1 matches 9 bases. The trim removed 0 bases at V and 7 bases at J, leaving 7 bases unmatched. Germline values: CDR1 LGHDT, CDR2 YNNKEL (reference sequence). This CDR3 contains 16 residues.

The V call is TRBV21-1, the J call TRBJ1-5. TRBV21-1 represents a pseudogene. The CDR3 loop spans 16 amino acids. CDR3 sequence: CASSNGGGQDYQPQHF. CDR3 DNA: TGTGCCAGCAGCAATGGGGGAGGGCAGGATTACCAGCCCCAGCATTTT.

The chain has TRBV28 and TRBJ1-2; tentative D call: TRBD1 (6 bases). Germline lookup yields CDR1 MDHEN and CDR2 SYDVKM. The CDR3 is 11 amino acids. V was clipped by 7 bases and J by 9 bases, with 12 bases between them. Here the CDR3 DNA reads TGTGCCAGCAACAACAGGGTAAGCTACACCTTC. Its translation: CASNNRVSYTF.

This clone was seen a single time. The chain is built from TRBV4-3 and TRBJ2-1, with 9 bases lining up with TRBD2. Germline CDR1 is LGHNA and CDR2 is YSLEER. This CDR3 spans 16 amino acids. Unmatched junction bases numbered 14, after V lost 5 bases and J lost 9 bases. In nucleotides, the CDR3 is TGCGCCAGCAGCTTCAACCGCGGGACTAGCCATGGTGAGCAGTTCTTC. Its protein is CASSFNRGTSHGEQFF.

The rearrangement uses TRBV7-8 and TRBJ1-1, with 7 bases matching TRBD1. Per the germline V gene, CDR1 is SGHVS and CDR2 is FQNEAQ. The V segment lost 1 base and the J segment 4 bases; nucleotides outside the gene matches: 6. The length of the CDR3 is 15 residues. CDR3 in amino acids: CASSLDVSGGTEAFF. The CDR3 DNA follows: TGTGCCAGCAGCTTAGATGTTTCAGGGGGCACTGAAGCTTTCTTT.

The rearrangement links TRBV6-2 or TRBV6-3 to TRBJ2-1, with 10 bases lining up with TRBD1. The germline V gene has CDR1 MNHEY and CDR2 SVGEGT. The CDR3 is 17 residues long. V shed 6 bases and J 7 bases; nucleotides not matched to a gene: 15. The CDR3 here is CASSRWPRDRGPNEQFF. The CDR3 nucleotides read TGTGCCAGCAGCAGGTGGCCCCGGGACAGGGGACCTAATGAGCAGTTCTTC.

The chain employs TRBV7-3 and TRBJ1-6, with D hard to call. V lost 5 bases and J lost 10, with 18 bases in between. The CDR3 consists of 15 residues. Germline V CDR1 and CDR2: SGHTA, FQGTGA. In DNA form, the CDR3 reads TGTGCCAGCAGCAAAACCGGGGAGGAACGGTCACCCCTCCACTTT. Translation: CASSKTGEERSPLHF.